The table lists the clone carrying this T cell receptor beta chain with a few counts. Both 60 Vbeta primers and 13 Jbeta primers went into the PCR. Libraries were prepared by immunoSEQ multiplex PCR; TCRdb keeps only in-frame clonotypes and omits some of them. The sample carries around 150,000 clones, about 71% recorded once. The sample belongs to a study of cytomegalovirus exposure and HLA in healthy donors. The CDR3 contains 14 residues. Trimming shortened V by 3 bases and J by 6 bases, and 11 bases separated the two germline ends. Germline values: CDR1 MGHDK, CDR2 SYGVNS. The sample taken for sequencing was PBMCs. This chain connects TRBV25-1 to TRBJ2-2; no clear D. The receptor was isolated from a middle-aged woman in good health and CMV-seropositive. The DNA of the CDR3 is TGTGCCAGCAGTGAGGGTAGCTCGGCCGGGGAGCTGTTTTTT. Translating gives CASSEGSSAGELFF.